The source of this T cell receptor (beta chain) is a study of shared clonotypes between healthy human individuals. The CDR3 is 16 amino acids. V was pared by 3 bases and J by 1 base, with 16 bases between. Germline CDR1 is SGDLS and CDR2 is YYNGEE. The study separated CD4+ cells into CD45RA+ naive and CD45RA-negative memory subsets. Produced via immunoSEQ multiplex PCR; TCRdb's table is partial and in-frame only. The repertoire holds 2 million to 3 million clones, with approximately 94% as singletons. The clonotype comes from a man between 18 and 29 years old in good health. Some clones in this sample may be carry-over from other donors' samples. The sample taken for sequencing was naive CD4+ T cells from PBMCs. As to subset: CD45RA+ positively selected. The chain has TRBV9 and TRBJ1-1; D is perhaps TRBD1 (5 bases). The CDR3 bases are TGTGCCAGCAGCGCGGGTAGGGGTGGTCAGAACACTGAAGCTTTCTTT. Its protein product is CASSAGRGGQNTEAFF. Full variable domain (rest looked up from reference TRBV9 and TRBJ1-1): DSGVTQTPKHLITATGQRVTLRCSPRSGDLSVYWYQQSLDQGLQFLIQYYNGEERAKGNILERFSAQQFPDLHSELNLSSLELGDSALYFCASSAGRGGQNTEAFFGQGTRLTVV.